Included here is one T cell receptor (beta chain) sequence, with context. The data stem from a study of T cell clones after liver transplantation. Sequencing used immunoSEQ multiplex PCR; TCRdb keeps in-frame clones, though not all of them. Of approximately 71,000 clones listed, approximately 92% were seen once; the top ten hold 0.75% to 1%. The specimen comprised CD4+ T cells from blood, sampled nearly 26 months after liver transplant. This clonotype was obtained from a human patient who received a liver transplant. The graft donor may have given rise to some T cells.

DNA for the CDR3: TGTGCCTGGGGGGTCCTAGCGGTGAGTTACAATGAGCAGTTCTTC. Protein: CAWGVLAVSYNEQFF. The chain uses TRBV30 and TRBJ2-1, with 7 positions matching TRBD2. Germline CDR1 and CDR2: GTSNPN and SVGIG (reference sequence). This CDR3 contains 15 residues. The junction had 11 bases not matched to a gene; V was cut back by 5 bases and J by 4 bases.